This passage covers 8 T cell receptor beta chains from one sample sequenced in a study of T-cell reconstitution after alpha-beta-depleted transplantation in children. Unique molecular identifiers were used in preparing the TCRbeta library. TCRdb reanalysed the PCR reads using MiXCR and keeps one entry per CDR3 protein. The sample has a few hundred thousand distinct CDR3 sequences, around 17% seen once; the top ten hold 3% to 3.5%. The specimen was PBMCs from the stem cell graft donor, collected from the stem cell graft. The receptors shown here come from a human donor who donated a stem cell graft to a child with acute lymphoblastic leukemia.

V usage is TRBV9 and J usage is TRBJ2-7; unclear D gene. The germline V gene has CDR1 SGDLS and CDR2 YYNGEE. The CDR3 covers 13 residues. The V gene lost 5 bases and the J gene lost 1 base, with 10 bases spanning the gap. CDR3: CASRPFASYEQYF. Written as DNA, the CDR3 is TGTGCCAGCAGGCCCTTCGCTTCCTACGAGCAGTACTTC.

The chain has TRBV29-1 and TRBJ1-2; D unclear. The CDR3 is made up of 11 amino acids. CDR1 and CDR2 (germline): SQVTM, ANQGSEA. V shed 7 bases and J shed 2 bases, with 8 bases lying between them. The CDR3 nucleotides are TGCAGCGCGACCTTAAACTATGGCTACACCTTC. Translated: CSATLNYGYTF.

CDR3 amino acids: CATHSGVNTEAFF. The CDR3 DNA reads as TGTGCCACCCATTCCGGGGTGAACACTGAAGCTTTCTTT. The V call is TRBV27, the J call TRBJ1-1; D gene uncertain. The CDR3 totals 13 residues. Trimming cost V 10 bases and J 0 bases, with 12 bases left between them. Germline loops: CDR1 MNHEY, CDR2 SMNVEV (reference sequence).

In this sample, this clonotype turned up a few times. This chain links TRBV10-3 with TRBJ2-5; D remains unclear. The CDR3 loop spans 13 amino acids. CDR1 and CDR2 from the germline V gene are ENHRY and SYGVKD. V gave up 4 bases and J gave up 1 base, with 7 bases separating them. CDR3: CAISGRPQETQYF. The DNA of the CDR3 is TGTGCCATCAGTGGACGGCCCCAAGAGACCCAGTACTTC.

In this sample, this clonotype turned up a few times. The chain recombines TRBV25-1 with TRBJ1-4; D is uncertain. Germline CDR1 reads MGHDK; CDR2 reads SYGVNS. CDR3 length equals 16 residues. The ends were cut back, 3 bases at V and 0 bases at J, with 11 bases in the middle. The CDR3 region has the DNA TGTGCCAGCAGTGACCGGATACTTGCAACTAATGAAAAACTGTTTTTT. Translating gives CASSDRILATNEKLFF.

This clonotype has just a few counts. The chain has TRBV6-1 and TRBJ1-1; 9 bases map to TRBD1. This CDR3 has 14 amino acids. CDR1 MNHNS and CDR2 SASEGT come from the germline V gene. After removal of 7 bases from V and 5 bases from J, the junction contained 8 bases not matched to a gene. The CDR3, as DNA: TGTGCCAGCAACTCATTTGACAGGGGGACTGAAGCTTTCTTT. Encoded protein: CASNSFDRGTEAFF.

V gene TRBV27 combines with J gene TRBJ2-7, with 11 bases lining up with TRBD2. The CDR3 contains 16 residues. V lost 1 base to trimming and J lost 5 bases; unmatched junction nucleotides: 7. Germline loops: CDR1 MNHEY, CDR2 SMNVEV (reference sequence). This CDR3 reads CASSLYLAGGVHEQYF. CDR3 coding DNA: TGTGCCAGCAGTTTATATCTAGCGGGAGGAGTCCACGAGCAGTACTTC.

This clonotype was seen once. The chain combines TRBV19 with TRBJ2-1; 7 bases are shared with TRBD2. Germline CDR1 reads LNHDA; CDR2 reads SQIVND (reference sequence). CDR3 length equals 15 residues. The ends lost 4 bases at V and 2 bases at J; junction bases unmatched: 5. CDR3 amino acids: CASSTWREPYNEQFF. In DNA form, the CDR3 reads TGTGCCAGTAGTACGTGGCGGGAGCCCTACAATGAGCAGTTCTTC.